This T cell receptor (beta chain) was sequenced during a study of OX40 agonist ivuxolimab in advanced cancers. Study-wide background: Three partial responders included one hepatocellular carcinoma patient and two cutaneous melanoma patients. General study points: More expanded clones were found, on average, in CD8+ than in CD4+ T cells. Circulating CD4+ and CD8+ T cells showed clonal expansion by week 6 at 0.1 to 3.0 mg/kg.

For this clone: What it recognizes is unknown.

TCRdb's copy holds only in-frame clones and misses some; the assay was immunoSEQ multiplex PCR. This table holds more than 65,000 clones, just under 95% found once. Exclusion of a patient followed from autoimmune disease history or systemic immunosuppression. CDR3 length: 15 residues. Trimming took off 2 bases at V and 8 bases at J, with 13 bases between the two ends. Germline lookup yields CDR1 MDHEN and CDR2 SYDVKM. The starting material was CD4+ or CD8+ T cells sorted from blood, obtained in a trial of the OX40 agonist ivuxolimab. This chain links TRBV28 with TRBJ1-6; perhaps TRBD1 as D (5 bases). This clonotype was sampled from an adult with an advanced solid tumor such as melanoma, head and neck, liver or kidney cancer. CDR3 sequence: CASSLIQGTHSPLHF. The CDR3 DNA follows: TGTGCCAGCAGTTTAATCCAGGGTACGCATTCACCCCTCCACTTT.